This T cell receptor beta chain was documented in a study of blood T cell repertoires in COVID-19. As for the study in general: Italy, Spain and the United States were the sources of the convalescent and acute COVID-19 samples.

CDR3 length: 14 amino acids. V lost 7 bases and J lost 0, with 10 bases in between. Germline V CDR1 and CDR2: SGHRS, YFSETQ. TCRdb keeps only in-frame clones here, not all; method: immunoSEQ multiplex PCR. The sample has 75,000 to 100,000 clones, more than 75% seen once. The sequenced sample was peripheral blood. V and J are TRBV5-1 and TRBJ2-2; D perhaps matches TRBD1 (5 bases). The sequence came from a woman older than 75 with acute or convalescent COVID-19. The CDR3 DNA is TGCGCCAGCCGCGGACAACCGAACACCGGGGAGCTGTTTTTT. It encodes CASRGQPNTGELFF.